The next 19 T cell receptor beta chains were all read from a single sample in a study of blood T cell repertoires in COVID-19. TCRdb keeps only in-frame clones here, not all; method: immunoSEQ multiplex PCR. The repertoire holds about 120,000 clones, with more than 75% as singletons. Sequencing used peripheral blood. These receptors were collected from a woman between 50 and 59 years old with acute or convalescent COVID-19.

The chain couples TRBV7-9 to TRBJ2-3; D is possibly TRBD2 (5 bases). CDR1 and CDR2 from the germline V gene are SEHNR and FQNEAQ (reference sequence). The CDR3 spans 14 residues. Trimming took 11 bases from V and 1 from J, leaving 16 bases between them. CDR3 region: CASQKADGTDTQYF. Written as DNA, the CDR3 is TGTGCCTCCCAAAAAGCGGATGGCACAGATACGCAGTATTTT.

CDR3: CASSEYVGSRAFF. Here the CDR3 DNA reads TGTGCCAGCAGTGAATATGTGGGGAGTAGGGCTTTCTTT. This chain links TRBV25-1 with TRBJ1-1; unclear D gene. The CDR3 totals 13 residues. CDR1 MGHDK and CDR2 SYGVNS come from the germline V gene. The V end was cut by 0 bases, the J end by 11 bases, with 13 bases between.

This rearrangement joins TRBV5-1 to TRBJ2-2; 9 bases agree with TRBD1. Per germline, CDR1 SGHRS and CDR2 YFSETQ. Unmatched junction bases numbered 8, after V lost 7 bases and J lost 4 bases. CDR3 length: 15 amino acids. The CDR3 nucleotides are TGCGCCAGCGGTAGGAGACAGGGGGGCACCGGGGAGCTGTTTTTT. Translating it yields CASGRRQGGTGELFF.

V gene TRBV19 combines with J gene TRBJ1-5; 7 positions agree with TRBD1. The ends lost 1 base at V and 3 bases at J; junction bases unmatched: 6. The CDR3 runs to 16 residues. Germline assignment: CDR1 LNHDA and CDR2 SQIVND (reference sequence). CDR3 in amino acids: CASSIGTGTVNQPQHF. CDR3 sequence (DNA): TGTGCCAGTAGTATAGGCACCGGGACAGTCAATCAGCCCCAGCATTTT.

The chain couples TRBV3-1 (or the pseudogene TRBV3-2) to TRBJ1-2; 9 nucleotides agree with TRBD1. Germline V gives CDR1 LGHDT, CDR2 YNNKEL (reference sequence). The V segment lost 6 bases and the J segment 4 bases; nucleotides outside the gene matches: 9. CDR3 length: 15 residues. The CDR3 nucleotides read TGTGCCAGCAGGTCTACAGGGGGCGCTTTCTATGGCTACACCTTC. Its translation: CASRSTGGAFYGYTF.

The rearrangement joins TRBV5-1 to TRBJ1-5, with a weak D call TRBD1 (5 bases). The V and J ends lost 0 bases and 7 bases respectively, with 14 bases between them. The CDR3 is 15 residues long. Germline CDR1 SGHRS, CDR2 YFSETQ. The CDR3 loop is CASSLDVREEQPQHF. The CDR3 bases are TGCGCCAGCAGCTTGGACGTCAGGGAAGAGCAGCCCCAGCATTTT.

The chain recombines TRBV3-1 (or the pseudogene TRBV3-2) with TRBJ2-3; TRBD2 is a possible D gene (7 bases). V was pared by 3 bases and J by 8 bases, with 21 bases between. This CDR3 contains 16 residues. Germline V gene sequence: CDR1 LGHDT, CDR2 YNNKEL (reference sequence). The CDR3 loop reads CASSHRSGDKGGTQYF. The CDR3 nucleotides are TGTGCCAGCAGCCATAGGAGCGGGGACAAGGGGGGTACGCAGTATTTT.

The CDR3, as DNA: TGTGCCAGCAGCTCCCGAGCGGACGGGGAGCAGTACTTC. Translated, it gives CASSSRADGEQYF. The chain joins TRBV7-6 to TRBJ2-7; D is perhaps TRBD2 (5 bases). Looked up from germline, CDR1 is SGHVS and CDR2 is FNYEAQ. CDR3 length: 13 amino acids. V gave up 4 bases and J gave up 7 bases, with 14 bases separating them.

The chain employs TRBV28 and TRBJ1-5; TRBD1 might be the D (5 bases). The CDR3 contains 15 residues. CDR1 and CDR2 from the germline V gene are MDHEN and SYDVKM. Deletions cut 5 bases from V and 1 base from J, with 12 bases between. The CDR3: CASSLGGDSNQPQHF. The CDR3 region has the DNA TGTGCCAGCAGTCTCGGCGGGGACAGCAATCAGCCCCAGCATTTT.

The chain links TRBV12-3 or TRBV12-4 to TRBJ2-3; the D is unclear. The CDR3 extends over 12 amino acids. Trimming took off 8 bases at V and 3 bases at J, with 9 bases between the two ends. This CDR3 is CASSLGTDTQYF. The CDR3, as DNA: TGTGCCAGCTCGCTCGGGACAGATACGCAGTATTTT.

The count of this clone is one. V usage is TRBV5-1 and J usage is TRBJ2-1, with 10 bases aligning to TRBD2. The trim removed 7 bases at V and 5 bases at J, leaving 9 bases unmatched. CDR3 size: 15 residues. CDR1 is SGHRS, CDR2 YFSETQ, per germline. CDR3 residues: CASFPPGLANNEQFF. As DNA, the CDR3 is TGCGCCAGCTTCCCCCCGGGACTAGCGAACAATGAGCAGTTCTTC.

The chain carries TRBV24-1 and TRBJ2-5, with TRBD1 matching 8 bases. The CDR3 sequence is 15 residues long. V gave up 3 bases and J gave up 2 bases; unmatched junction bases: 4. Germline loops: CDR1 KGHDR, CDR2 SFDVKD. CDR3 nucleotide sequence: TGTGCCACCAGTGATGCCGGGACAGGACAAGAGACCCAGTACTTC. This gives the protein CATSDAGTGQETQYF.

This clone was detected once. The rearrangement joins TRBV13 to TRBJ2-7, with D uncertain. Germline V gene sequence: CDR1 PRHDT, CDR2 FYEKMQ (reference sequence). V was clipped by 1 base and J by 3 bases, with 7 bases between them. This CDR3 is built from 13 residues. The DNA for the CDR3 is TGTGCCAGCAGCTTAGAGGCGGACTACGAGCAGTACTTC. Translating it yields CASSLEADYEQYF.

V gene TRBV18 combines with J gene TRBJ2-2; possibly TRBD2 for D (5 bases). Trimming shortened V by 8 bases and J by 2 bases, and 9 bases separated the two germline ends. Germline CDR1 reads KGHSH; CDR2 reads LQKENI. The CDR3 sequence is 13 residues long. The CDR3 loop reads CASGRGNTGELFF. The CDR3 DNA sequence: TGTGCCAGCGGACGGGGAAACACCGGGGAGCTGTTTTTT.

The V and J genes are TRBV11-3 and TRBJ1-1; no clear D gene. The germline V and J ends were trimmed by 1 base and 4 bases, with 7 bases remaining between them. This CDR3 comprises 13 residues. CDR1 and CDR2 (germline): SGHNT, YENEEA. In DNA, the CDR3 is TGTGCCAGCAGCTTAGCTCGAGGCACTGAAGCTTTCTTT. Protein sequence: CASSLARGTEAFF.

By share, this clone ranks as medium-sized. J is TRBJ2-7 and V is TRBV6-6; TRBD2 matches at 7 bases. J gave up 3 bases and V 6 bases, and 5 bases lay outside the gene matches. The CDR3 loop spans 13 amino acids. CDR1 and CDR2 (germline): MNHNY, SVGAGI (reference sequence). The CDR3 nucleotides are TGTGCCAGCAGCCCCAGCGGGATCTACGAGCAGTACTTC. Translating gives CASSPSGIYEQYF.

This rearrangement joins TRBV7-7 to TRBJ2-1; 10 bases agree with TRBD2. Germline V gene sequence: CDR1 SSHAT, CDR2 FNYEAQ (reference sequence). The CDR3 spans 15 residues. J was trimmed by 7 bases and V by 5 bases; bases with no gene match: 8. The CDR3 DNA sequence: TGTGCCAGCAGCCATGAGCGGGAGGGCCGAAATGAGCAGTTCTTC. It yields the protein CASSHEREGRNEQFF. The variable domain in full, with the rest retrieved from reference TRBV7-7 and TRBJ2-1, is GAGVSQSPRYKVTKRGQDVTLRCDPISSHATLYWYQQALGQGPEFLTYFNYEAQPDKSGLPSDRFSAERPEGSISTLTIQRTEQRDSAMYRCASSHEREGRNEQFFGPGTRLTVL.

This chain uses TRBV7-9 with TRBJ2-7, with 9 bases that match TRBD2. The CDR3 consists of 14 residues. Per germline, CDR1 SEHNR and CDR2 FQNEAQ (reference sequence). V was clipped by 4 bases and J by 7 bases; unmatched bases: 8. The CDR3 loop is CASSSSGIPSEQYF. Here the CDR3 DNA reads TGTGCCAGCAGCTCTAGCGGGATCCCCTCGGAGCAGTACTTC.

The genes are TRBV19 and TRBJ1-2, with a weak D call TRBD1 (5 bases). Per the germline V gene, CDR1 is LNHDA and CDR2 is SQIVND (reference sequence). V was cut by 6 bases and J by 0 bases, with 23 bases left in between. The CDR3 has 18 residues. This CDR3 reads CASRTWRGREGSNYGYTF. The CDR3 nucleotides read TGTGCCAGTAGAACCTGGAGGGGCAGGGAAGGTTCTAACTATGGCTACACCTTC. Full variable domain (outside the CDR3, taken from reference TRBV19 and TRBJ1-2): DGGITQSPKYLFRKEGQNVTLSCEQNLNHDAMYWYRQDPGQGLRLIYYSQIVNDFQKGDIAEGYSVSREKKESFPLTVTSAQKNPTAFYLCASRTWRGREGSNYGYTFGSGTRLTVV.